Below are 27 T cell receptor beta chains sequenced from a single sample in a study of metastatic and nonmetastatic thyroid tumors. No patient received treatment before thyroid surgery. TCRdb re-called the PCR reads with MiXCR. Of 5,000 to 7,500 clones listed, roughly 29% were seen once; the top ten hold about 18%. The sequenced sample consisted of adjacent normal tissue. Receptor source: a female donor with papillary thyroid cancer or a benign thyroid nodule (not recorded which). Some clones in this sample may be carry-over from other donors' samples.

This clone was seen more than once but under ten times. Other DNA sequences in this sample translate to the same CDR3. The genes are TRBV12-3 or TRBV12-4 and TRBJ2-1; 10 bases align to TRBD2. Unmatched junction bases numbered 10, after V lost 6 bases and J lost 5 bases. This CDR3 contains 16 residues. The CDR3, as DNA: TGTGCCAGCAGCACATCCCTAGCGGGAGACGACAATGAGCAGTTCTTC. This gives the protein CASSTSLAGDDNEQFF.

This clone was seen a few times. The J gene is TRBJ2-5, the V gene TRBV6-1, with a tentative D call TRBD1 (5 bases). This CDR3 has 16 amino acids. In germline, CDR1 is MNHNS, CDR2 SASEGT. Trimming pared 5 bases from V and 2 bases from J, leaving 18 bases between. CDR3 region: CASSPTDSQAQETQYF. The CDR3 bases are TGTGCCAGCAGTCCAACGGATTCACAGGCTCAAGAGACCCAGTACTTC.

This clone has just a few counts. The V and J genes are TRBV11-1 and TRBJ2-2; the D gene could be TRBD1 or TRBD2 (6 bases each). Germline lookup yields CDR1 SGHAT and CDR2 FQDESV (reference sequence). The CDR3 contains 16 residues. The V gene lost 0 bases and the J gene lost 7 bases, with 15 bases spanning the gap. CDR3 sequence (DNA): TGTGCCAGCAGCTTAGCGGGGGGCGATTTTCACGGGGAGCTGTTTTTT. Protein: CASSLAGGDFHGELFF. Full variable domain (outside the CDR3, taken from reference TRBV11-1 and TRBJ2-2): EAEVAQSPRYKITEKSQAVAFWCDPISGHATLYWYRQILGQGPELLVQFQDESVVDDSQLPKDRFSAERLKGVDSTLKIQPAELGDSAMYLCASSLAGGDFHGELFFGEGSRLTVL.

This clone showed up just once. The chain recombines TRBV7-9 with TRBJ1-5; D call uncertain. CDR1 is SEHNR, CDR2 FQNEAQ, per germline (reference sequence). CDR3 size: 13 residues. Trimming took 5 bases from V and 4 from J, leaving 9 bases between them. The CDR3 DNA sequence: TGTGCCAGCAGCCTTAACACGAATCAGCCCCAGCATTTT. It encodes CASSLNTNQPQHF.

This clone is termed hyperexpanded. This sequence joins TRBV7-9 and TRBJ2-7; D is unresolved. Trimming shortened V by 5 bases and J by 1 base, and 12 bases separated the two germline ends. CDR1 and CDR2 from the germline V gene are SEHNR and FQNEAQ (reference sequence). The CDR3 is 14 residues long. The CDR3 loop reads CASSPSRESYEQYF. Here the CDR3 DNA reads TGTGCCAGCAGCCCCTCAAGGGAATCCTACGAGCAGTACTTC.

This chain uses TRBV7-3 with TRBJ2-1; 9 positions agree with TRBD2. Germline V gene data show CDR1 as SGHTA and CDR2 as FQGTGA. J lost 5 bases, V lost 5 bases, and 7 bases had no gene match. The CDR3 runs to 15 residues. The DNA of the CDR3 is TGTGCCAGCAGCCCCCAGACTAGCGGTAACAATGAGCAGTTCTTC. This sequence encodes CASSPQTSGNNEQFF.

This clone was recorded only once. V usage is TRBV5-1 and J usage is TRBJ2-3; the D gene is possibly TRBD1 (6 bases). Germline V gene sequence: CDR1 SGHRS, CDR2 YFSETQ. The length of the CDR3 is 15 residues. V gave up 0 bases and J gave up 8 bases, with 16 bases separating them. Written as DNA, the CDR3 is TGCGCCAGCAGCTTGGGGTCACAGGGACACGGTACGCAGTATTTT. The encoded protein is CASSLGSQGHGTQYF.

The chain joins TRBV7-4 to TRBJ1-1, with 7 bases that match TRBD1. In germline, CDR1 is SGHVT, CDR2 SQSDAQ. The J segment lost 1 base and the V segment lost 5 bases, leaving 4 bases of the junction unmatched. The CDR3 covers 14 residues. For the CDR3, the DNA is TGTGCCAGCAGCCCCTGGACAGGGAACACTGAAGCTTTCTTT. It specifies CASSPWTGNTEAFF. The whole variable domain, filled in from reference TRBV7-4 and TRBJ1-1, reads GAGVSQSPRYKVAKRGRDVALRCDSISGHVTLYWYRQTLGQGSEVLTYSQSDAQRDKSGRPSGRFSAERPERSVSTLKIQRTEQGDSAVYLCASSPWTGNTEAFFGQGTRLTVV.

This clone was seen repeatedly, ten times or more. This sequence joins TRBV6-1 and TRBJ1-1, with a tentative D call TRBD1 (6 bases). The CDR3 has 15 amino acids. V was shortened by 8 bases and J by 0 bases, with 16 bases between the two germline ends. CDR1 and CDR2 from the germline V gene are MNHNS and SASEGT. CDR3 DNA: TGTGCCAGCTGGCCACAGGGAGACATGAACACTGAAGCTTTCTTT. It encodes CASWPQGDMNTEAFF.

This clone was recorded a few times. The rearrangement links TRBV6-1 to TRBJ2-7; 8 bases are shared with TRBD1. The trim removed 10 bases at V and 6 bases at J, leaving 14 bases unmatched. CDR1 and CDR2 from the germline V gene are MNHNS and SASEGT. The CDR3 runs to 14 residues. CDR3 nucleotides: TGTGCCAACATCCTAGACAGGGGCCATACCGAGCAGTACTTC. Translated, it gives CANILDRGHTEQYF.

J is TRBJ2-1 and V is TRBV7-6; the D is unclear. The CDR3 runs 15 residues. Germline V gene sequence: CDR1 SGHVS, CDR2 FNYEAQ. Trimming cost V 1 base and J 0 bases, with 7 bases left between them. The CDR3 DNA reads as TGTGCCAGCAGCTTAGTGCATGGCTCCTACAATGAGCAGTTCTTC. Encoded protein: CASSLVHGSYNEQFF.

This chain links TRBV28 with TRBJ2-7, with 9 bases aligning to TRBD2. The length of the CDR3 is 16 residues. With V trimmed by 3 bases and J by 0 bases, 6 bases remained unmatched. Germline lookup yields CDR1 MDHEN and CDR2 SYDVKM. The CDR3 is CASSFTSGRISYEQYF. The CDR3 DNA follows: TGTGCCAGCAGTTTCACCAGCGGGAGGATCTCCTACGAGCAGTACTTC.

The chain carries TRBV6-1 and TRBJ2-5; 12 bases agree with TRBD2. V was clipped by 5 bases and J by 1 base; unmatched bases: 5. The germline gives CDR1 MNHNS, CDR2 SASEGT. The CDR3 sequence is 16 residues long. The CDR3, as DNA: TGTGCCAGCAGTCATGGACTAGCGGGGCCCCAAGAGACCCAGTACTTC. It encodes CASSHGLAGPQETQYF.

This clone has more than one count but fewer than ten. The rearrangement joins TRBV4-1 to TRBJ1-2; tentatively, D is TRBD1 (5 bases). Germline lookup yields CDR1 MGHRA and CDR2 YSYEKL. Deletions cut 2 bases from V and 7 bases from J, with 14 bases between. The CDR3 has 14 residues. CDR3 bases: TGCGCCAGCAGCCAATCGCAGGGACCGGTTGGCTACACCTTC. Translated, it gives CASSQSQGPVGYTF.

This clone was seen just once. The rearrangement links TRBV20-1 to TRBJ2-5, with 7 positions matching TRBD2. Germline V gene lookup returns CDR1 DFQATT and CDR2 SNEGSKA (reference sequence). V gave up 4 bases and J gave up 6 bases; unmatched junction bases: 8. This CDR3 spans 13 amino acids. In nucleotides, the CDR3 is TGCAGTGCTATGGGCCCACTAGCGAAGACCCAGTACTTC. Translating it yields CSAMGPLAKTQYF.

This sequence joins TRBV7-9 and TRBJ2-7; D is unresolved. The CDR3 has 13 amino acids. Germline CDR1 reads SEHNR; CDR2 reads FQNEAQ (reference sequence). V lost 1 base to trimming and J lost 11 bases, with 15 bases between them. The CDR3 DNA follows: TGTGCCAGCAGCTTAGGCAGCCCGAACGTGAAGTACTTC. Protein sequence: CASSLGSPNVKYF.

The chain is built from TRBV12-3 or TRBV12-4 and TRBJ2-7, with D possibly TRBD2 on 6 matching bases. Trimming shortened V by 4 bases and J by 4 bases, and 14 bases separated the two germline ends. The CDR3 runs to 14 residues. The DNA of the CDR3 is TGTGCCAGCAGTTGGGCTAGCGAACCTTACGAGCAGTACTTC. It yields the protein CASSWASEPYEQYF.

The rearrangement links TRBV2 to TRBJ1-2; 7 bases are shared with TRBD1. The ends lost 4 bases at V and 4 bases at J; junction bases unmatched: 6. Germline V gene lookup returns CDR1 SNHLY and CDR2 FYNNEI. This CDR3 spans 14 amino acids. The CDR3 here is CASSAQGGRYGYTF. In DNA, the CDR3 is TGTGCCAGCAGTGCCCAGGGGGGACGCTATGGCTACACCTTC.

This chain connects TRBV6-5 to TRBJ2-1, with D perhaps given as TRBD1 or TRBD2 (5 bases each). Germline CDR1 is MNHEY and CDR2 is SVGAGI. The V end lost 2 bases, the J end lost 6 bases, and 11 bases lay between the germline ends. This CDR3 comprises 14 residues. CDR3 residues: CASSYPGTSNEQFF. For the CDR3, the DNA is TGTGCCAGCAGTTACCCAGGGACCTCCAATGAGCAGTTCTTC.

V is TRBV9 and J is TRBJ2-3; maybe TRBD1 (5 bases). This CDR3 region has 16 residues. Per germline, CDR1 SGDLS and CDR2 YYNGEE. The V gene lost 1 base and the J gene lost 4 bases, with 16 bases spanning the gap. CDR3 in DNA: TGTGCCAGCAGCGTACATGGGGCAGGGTTAGCAGATACGCAGTATTTT. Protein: CASSVHGAGLADTQYF.

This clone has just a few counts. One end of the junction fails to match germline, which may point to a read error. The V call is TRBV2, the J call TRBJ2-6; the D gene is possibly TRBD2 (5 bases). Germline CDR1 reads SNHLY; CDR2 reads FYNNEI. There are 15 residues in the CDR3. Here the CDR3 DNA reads TGTGCCAGCACGCGGGCCGGCTCTCGGGCCAACGTCCTGACTTTC. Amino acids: CASTRAGSRANVLTF.

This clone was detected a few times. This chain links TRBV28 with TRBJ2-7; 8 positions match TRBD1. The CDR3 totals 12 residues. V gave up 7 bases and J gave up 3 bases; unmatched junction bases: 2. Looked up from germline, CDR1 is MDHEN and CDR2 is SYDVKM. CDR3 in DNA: TGTGCCAGCACAGGGGGCTTCTACGAGCAGTACTTC. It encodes CASTGGFYEQYF.

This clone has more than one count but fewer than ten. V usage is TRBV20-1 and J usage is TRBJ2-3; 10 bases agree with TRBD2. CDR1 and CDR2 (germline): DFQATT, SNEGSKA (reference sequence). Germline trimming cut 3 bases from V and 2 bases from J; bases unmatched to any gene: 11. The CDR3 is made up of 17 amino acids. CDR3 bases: TGCAGTGCTAGTTACTTTAGCGGGGGGCACGTCACAGATACGCAGTATTTT. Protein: CSASYFSGGHVTDTQYF.

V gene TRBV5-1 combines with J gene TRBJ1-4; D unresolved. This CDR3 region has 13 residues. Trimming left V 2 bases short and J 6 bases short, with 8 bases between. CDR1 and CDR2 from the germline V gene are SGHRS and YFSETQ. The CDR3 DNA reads TGCGCCAGCAGCTTCTACGGGGATGAAAAACTGTTTTTT. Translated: CASSFYGDEKLFF.

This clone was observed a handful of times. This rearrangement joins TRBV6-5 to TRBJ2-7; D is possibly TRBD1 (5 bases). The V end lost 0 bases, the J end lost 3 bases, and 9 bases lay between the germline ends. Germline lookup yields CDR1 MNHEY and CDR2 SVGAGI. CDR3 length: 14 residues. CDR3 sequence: CASSYSTDLYEQYF. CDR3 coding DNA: TGTGCCAGCAGTTACTCGACAGATCTCTACGAGCAGTACTTC.

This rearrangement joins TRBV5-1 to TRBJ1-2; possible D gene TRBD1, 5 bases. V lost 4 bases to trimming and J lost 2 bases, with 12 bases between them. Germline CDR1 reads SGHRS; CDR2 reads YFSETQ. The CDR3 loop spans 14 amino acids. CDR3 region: CASSIGTPNYGYTF. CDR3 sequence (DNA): TGCGCCAGCAGCATCGGGACTCCCAACTATGGCTACACCTTC. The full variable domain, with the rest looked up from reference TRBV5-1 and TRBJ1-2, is KAGVTQTPRYLIKTRGQQVTLSCSPISGHRSVSWYQQTPGQGLQFLFEYFSETQRNKGNFPGRFSGRQFSNSRSEMNVSTLELGDSALYLCASSIGTPNYGYTFGSGTRLTVV.

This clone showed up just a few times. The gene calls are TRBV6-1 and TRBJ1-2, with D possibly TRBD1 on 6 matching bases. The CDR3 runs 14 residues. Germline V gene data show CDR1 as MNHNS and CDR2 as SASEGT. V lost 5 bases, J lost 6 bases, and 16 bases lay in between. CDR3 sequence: CASSQEGGHNGYTF. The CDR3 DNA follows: TGTGCCAGCAGTCAGGAGGGGGGTCACAATGGCTACACCTTC.